This T cell receptor beta chain emerged from a study of blood T cell repertoires in COVID-19. The CDR3 covers 16 residues. The V end lost 1 base, the J end lost 4 bases, and 11 bases lay between the germline ends. Germline V lookup: CDR1 SEHNR, CDR2 FQNEAQ (reference sequence). This clone was observed many times. Within the sample, other DNA sequences also encode this same CDR3. Libraries were prepared by immunoSEQ multiplex PCR; TCRdb keeps only in-frame clonotypes and omits some of them. The sample gives about 380,000 clones, 90% of which show up once; roughly 6.8% is in the top ten. The chain links TRBV7-9 to TRBJ1-6; tentatively, D is TRBD1 (6 bases). The source is a man younger than 35 with active or convalescent COVID-19. The sequenced material came from peripheral blood. CDR3 coding DNA: TGTGCCAGCAGCTTAGGGCAGGGGTTTTATAATTCACCCCTCCACTTT. Amino acids: CASSLGQGFYNSPLHF.